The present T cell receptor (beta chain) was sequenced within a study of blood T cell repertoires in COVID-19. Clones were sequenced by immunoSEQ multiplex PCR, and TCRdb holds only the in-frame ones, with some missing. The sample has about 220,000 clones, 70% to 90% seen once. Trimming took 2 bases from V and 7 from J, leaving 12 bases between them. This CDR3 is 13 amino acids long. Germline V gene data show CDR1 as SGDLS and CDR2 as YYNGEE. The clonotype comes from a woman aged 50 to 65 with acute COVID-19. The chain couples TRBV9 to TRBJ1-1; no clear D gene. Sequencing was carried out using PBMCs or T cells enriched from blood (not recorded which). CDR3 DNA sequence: TGTGCCAGCAGCGTTCCAGGATTAGATGAAGCTTTCTTT. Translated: CASSVPGLDEAFF.